One T cell receptor (beta chain) is described in this entry. Its target antigen remains unknown. No base quality information exists; no much larger clone differs at one position. The first patient joined ICON in early 2016, and enrollment wrapped up when the last patient was enrolled in 2018. A subcohort of approximately 80 patients provided fresh tumor and matched uninvolved tissue for in-depth immune analyses, with TCR sequencing among those analyses. DNA for TCR sequencing was isolated from bulk tissue, and no cell sorting was done. The germline V gene encodes CDR1 SQVTM and CDR2 ANQGSEA. Inclusive of the bounding cysteine and phenylalanine, the CDR3 is 16 residues long. The sequence is cut down to CDR3 DNA, 48 bases in frame from base 1. Ends trimmed: V by 6 bases, J by 4 bases; bases unmatched to a gene: 13. These data come from a study of tumor-infiltrating lymphocytes in localized non-small cell lung cancer (dated by TCRdb to the early 2020s). Describing the broader study: Patients whose samples were collected after neoadjuvant chemotherapy, as well as both smokers and never-smokers and several histologies, were included in the cohort. Each patient provided resected tumor tissue plus uninvolved lung tissue from the same patient, with the uninvolved lung tissue described as non-adjacent to the tumor. Alongside flow cytometry, multiplex immunofluorescence, RNA-seq, exome sequencing and proteomics, TCR sequencing was applied to the same patients as one of several integrated assays. The overall ICON cohort comprised over a hundred surgical patients with localized non-small cell lung cancer whose tumors were resected. A total of 55 patients were part of the paired comparison of immunoSEQ T-cell fraction between tumor and uninvolved lung. Points the paper makes about the study in general: Since assay coverage differed from patient to patient depending on how much tissue was available, TCR sequencing was done for only a subset of the cohort. In line with immunofluorescence CD3 counts, TCRbeta sequencing supported higher T cell infiltration in tumors compared with uninvolved lung tissue. Because different assays used different pieces of the same tissue, intratumor heterogeneity could not be separated from technical variation. No difference in TCR-derived T-cell fraction was observed between the flow cytometry-defined immunotypes IM1 (good prognosis) and IM2 (poor prognosis).

The T-cell fraction in tumor and uninvolved lung tissue was obtained from TCR sequencing using the immunoSEQ assay. In the authors' own workflow: To analyze survival, patients were divided into a high T-cell fraction group (upper tertile) and a low T-cell fraction group (lower two tertiles), and the two groups were compared using a log-rank test. Paired tumor versus uninvolved lung differences in T-cell fraction were tested with a signed-rank test. TCRdb took this table from immuneACCESS and kept in-frame rearrangements with V and J called. Such tables lack part of the clones; where checked against another copy, unresolved V genes explain under half of the gap, and the rest is unexplained. That table is the source of V, J and clone size, and D and trimming were worked out from the DNA. The sample records 7,000 to 9,500 clones, 75% to 80% of which are singletons. 5.2% of the sample lies in the top ten.

The sequencing sample was made of uninvolved lung tissue not adjacent to the tumor. This TCR was sampled from a human donor with non-small cell lung cancer. The rearranged segments are TRBV29-1 and TRBJ2-2, with 8 bases in between that match TRBD1. The DNA is TGCAGCGTGGGCAGGGGGCCCTTTATCGGCACCGGGGAGCTGTTTTTT. This sequence encodes CSVGRGPFIGTGELFF.